A selection of T cell receptor beta chains follows, all from one sample in a study of OX40 agonist ivuxolimab in advanced cancers. Using immunoSEQ multiplex PCR, the repertoire was profiled, and TCRdb retains in-frame clones only, with some absent. The sample consists of about 51,000 clones, around nine tenths of them appearing once. The sample was CD4+ or CD8+ T cells sorted from blood, taken in a trial of the OX40 agonist ivuxolimab. These receptors all stem from an adult with an advanced solid tumor such as melanoma, head and neck, liver or kidney cancer. Each CDR3 is given with its conserved first and last residue. Fields, in order: D gene, V gene, clone size, J gene, CDR3 protein, CDR3 DNA. A D gene is named only where the DNA matches it firmly. The size entry is marked missing in some rows and otherwise reads once, few, many or a size class.

>TRBD1|TRBV18|.|TRBJ1-5
CASSLSPPGQGHQPQHF
TGTGCCAGCTCACTGAGCCCACCGGGACAGGGACATCAGCCCCAGCATTTT
>.|TRBV25-1|few|TRBJ2-6
CASSESGAGANVLTF
TGTGCCAGCAGTGAATCCGGGGCTGGGGCCAACGTCCTGACTTTC
>TRBD2|TRBV7-7|.|TRBJ2-7
CASSPGLAGDEQYF
TGTGCTAGCAGCCCTGGACTAGCGGGGGACGAGCAGTACTTC
>TRBD2|TRBV5-5|.|TRBJ2-2
CASSLGLAGGPDGELFF
TGTGCCAGCAGCCTAGGACTAGCGGGAGGGCCGGACGGGGAGCTGTTTTTT
>.|TRBV7-3|.|TRBJ2-7
CASSLLGYYEQYF
TGTGCCAGCAGCTTATTGGGTTACTACGAGCAGTACTTC
>.|TRBV11-1|.|TRBJ2-3
CASNLNPILTDTQYF
TGTGCCAGCAACCTGAACCCGATACTCACAGATACGCAGTATTTT
>.|TRBV27|.|TRBJ1-5
CASSLSSNQPQHF
TGTGCCAGCAGTTTGAGTAGCAATCAGCCCCAGCATTTT
>.|TRBV14|.|TRBJ2-3
CASRKGGLGDTQYF
TGTGCCAGCAGAAAAGGGGGGCTGGGAGATACGCAGTATTTT
>TRBD2|TRBV7-2|few|TRBJ2-1
CASIKSGRAYNEQFF
TGTGCCAGTATAAAGAGCGGGAGAGCCTACAATGAGCAGTTCTTC
>.|TRBV9|.|TRBJ1-5
CASSRDPSNQPQHF
TGTGCCAGCAGCCGGGACCCCAGCAATCAGCCCCAGCATTTT
>.|TRBV28|.|TRBJ1-1
CASSLLEFRAFF
TGTGCCAGCAGTTTATTGGAATTCCGAGCTTTCTTT
>TRBD1|TRBV19|.|TRBJ2-3
CASTLQGANTDTQYF
TGTGCCAGTACCTTGCAGGGGGCGAACACAGATACGCAGTATTTT
>TRBD1|TRBV10-3|.|TRBJ2-7
CAISADRASAYEQYF
TGTGCCATCAGTGCGGACAGGGCAAGCGCCTACGAGCAGTACTTC
>.|TRBV10-1|.|TRBJ2-3
CASSAGSLSSTQYF
TGCGCCAGCAGTGCGGGATCCCTCTCGAGTACGCAGTATTTT
>.|TRBV18|.|TRBJ1-1
CASSPQTEINTEAFF
TGTGCCAGCTCACCCCAGACAGAGATCAACACTGAAGCTTTCTTT
>TRBD2|TRBV6-6|.|TRBJ2-7
CAASLTSGRTHEQYF
TGTGCCGCCTCTTTGACTAGCGGGAGAACCCACGAGCAGTACTTC
>TRBD1|TRBV7-8|.|TRBJ2-1
CASSVRQGIYEQFF
TGTGCCAGCAGCGTAAGACAGGGAATTTATGAGCAGTTCTTC
>.|TRBV6-5|few|TRBJ2-7
CASRTSSYEQYF
TGTGCCAGCAGGACGTCCTCCTACGAGCAGTACTTC
>.|TRBV9|.|TRBJ1-1
CASSLQNGEAFF
TGTGCCAGCAGCCTACAGAACGGTGAAGCTTTCTTT
>TRBD2|TRBV7-9|.|TRBJ2-5
CASSLVPAGEETQYF
TGTGCCAGCAGCTTAGTCCCAGCGGGAGAAGAGACCCAGTACTTC
>.|TRBV13|.|TRBJ1-3
CASTLTGSSGNTIYF
TGTGCCAGCACCCTTACTGGATCCTCTGGAAACACCATATATTTT
>.|TRBV30|.|TRBJ2-5
CAWSVQGRLQETQYF
TGTGCCTGGAGTGTACAGGGTAGACTTCAAGAGACCCAGTACTTC
>.|TRBV27|once|TRBJ1-2
CASSLRSGYGYTF
TGTGCCAGCAGTTTACGTTCGGGCTATGGCTACACCTTC
>TRBD1|TRBV7-2|.|TRBJ2-7
CASSPGTGLYEQYF
TGTGCCAGCAGCCCCGGGACAGGCCTCTACGAGCAGTACTTC
>.|TRBV6-5|.|TRBJ1-2
CASSYSTGSYTF
TGTGCCAGCAGTTACTCGACAGGAAGCTACACCTTC
>TRBD2|TRBV5-1|.|TRBJ2-5
CASSGGGGIETQYF
TGCGCCAGCAGCGGCGGGGGGGGTATAGAGACCCAGTACTTC
>TRBD2|TRBV5-4|.|TRBJ2-3
CASSLPAGTDTQYF
TGTGCCAGCAGCTTACCAGCGGGGACAGATACGCAGTATTTT
>.|TRBV5-8|.|TRBJ1-6
CASSWGTTRNSPLHF
TGTGCCAGCAGCTGGGGGACTACACGTAATTCACCCCTCCACTTT
>.|TRBV10-3|.|TRBJ1-6
CAISDYNSPLHF
TGTGCCATCAGTGACTATAATTCACCCCTCCACTTT
>TRBD2|TRBV6-4|.|TRBJ2-1
CASSDSSQREGTYNEQFF
TGTGCCAGCAGTGACTCGTCACAGCGGGAGGGTACCTACAATGAGCAGTTCTTC
>TRBD2|TRBV5-1|.|TRBJ2-7
CASSLVVAGAYEQYF
TGCGCCAGCAGCTTGGTGGTAGCGGGGGCCTACGAGCAGTACTTC
>.|TRBV5-4|.|TRBJ2-1
CASSLVGVPRFRGYNEQFF
TGTGCCAGCAGCTTGGTGGGGGTTCCACGGTTCCGGGGGTACAATGAGCAGTTCTTC
>.|TRBV7-9|.|TRBJ1-3
CASSLGSRGNTIYF
TGTGCCAGCAGCTTGGGTAGTCGGGGAAACACCATATATTTT